A single sample is the source of the 5 T cell receptor beta chains below, sequenced in a study of blood T cell repertoires in COVID-19. The repertoire was sequenced with immunoSEQ multiplex PCR; TCRdb's copy has only in-frame clones and lacks some. This table has tens of thousands of clones, about 90% appearing once. The material sequenced was peripheral blood. The receptors were sampled from a human donor with acute or convalescent COVID-19. The donor label of this sample is uncertain.

The V call is TRBV24-1, the J call TRBJ2-3, with a weak D call TRBD1 (5 bases). The CDR3 extends over 16 amino acids. The germline gives CDR1 KGHDR, CDR2 SFDVKD. V lost 4 bases and J lost 1, with 14 bases in between. For the CDR3, the DNA is TGTGCCACCAGTGAATTAGACAGTCCTGGCACAGATACGCAGTATTTT. This encodes CATSELDSPGTDTQYF.

CDR3 sequence (DNA): TGTGCCAGGCAGGGCTCCTCGAACACCGGGGAGCTGTTTTTT. Translating it yields CARQGSSNTGELFF. The rearrangement joins TRBV19 to TRBJ2-2; possibly TRBD1 for D (5 bases). The CDR3 runs to 14 residues. V was trimmed by 9 bases and J by 0 bases, leaving 11 bases between them. Germline V CDR1 and CDR2: LNHDA, SQIVND (reference sequence).

This chain joins TRBV27 and TRBJ2-7; TRBD1 aligns across 12 bases. The germline CDR1 and CDR2 sequences are MNHEY and SMNVEV (reference sequence). This CDR3 is 16 amino acids long. V trimming: 5 bases; J trimming: 3 bases; junction bases outside the gene matches: 8. CDR3 sequence (DNA): TGTGCCAGCAGTAGGGGACAGGGGGCTGGTGGCTACGAGCAGTACTTC. It specifies CASSRGQGAGGYEQYF.

J is TRBJ2-7 and V is TRBV5-4; 10 nucleotides match TRBD2. The junction had 9 bases not matched to a gene; V was cut back by 0 bases and J by 3 bases. The CDR3 contains 17 residues. Germline V gene lookup returns CDR1 SGHNT and CDR2 YYREEE (reference sequence). The DNA for the CDR3 is TGTGCCAGCAGCTTGGTGGTAGCGGGGGGTTCAGGCTACGAGCAGTACTTC. It yields the protein CASSLVVAGGSGYEQYF. The full variable domain, in which reference TRBV5-4 and TRBJ2-7 provide the parts outside the CDR3, is ETGVTQSPTHLIKTRGQQVTLRCSSQSGHNTVSWYQQALGQGPQFIFQYYREEENGRGNFPPRFSGLQFPNYSSELNVNALELDDSALYLCASSLVVAGGSGYEQYFGPGTRLTVT.

The rearrangement links TRBV24-1 to TRBJ2-5; 12 bases are a match to TRBD1. From germline, CDR1 is KGHDR and CDR2 SFDVKD. With V trimmed by 1 base and J by 5 bases, 4 bases remained unmatched. The CDR3 has 16 amino acids. CDR3 sequence (DNA): TGTGCCACCAGTGATTTTGGGACAGGGGGCGGGGAGACCCAGTACTTC. It encodes CATSDFGTGGGETQYF.